This T cell receptor beta chain was identified during a study of radiotherapy plus CTLA-4 blockade in lung cancer (dated by TCRdb to between 2018 and 2020). The study in broad terms: Among the enrolled patients, approximately 18% had an objective response, and less than 40% reached disease control. The paper's findings and limits, for the study overall: Early dynamic changes in blood T cell clones, together with increased serum interferon-beta after radiation, were reported as the strongest predictors of response. After treatment with radiotherapy and ipilimumab, TCR clones that came from tumors expanded in the peripheral blood.

The study tested focal radiation therapy combined with CTLA-4 blockade (ipilimumab) in patients with chemo-refractory metastatic non-small-cell lung cancer. The library was generated by the immunoSEQ multiplex PCR assay. The table was pulled from immuneACCESS by TCRdb, which kept in-frame rearrangements only. Such tables lose some clones; where checked, under half of the loss comes from unresolved V genes, and the rest has no known cause. The sample yields about 97,000 clones; 65% to 85% were counted once. Approximately 2.6% of the sample rests with the top ten. Sequences SGHKS (CDR1) and YYEKEE (CDR2) are obtained from the germline V gene (reference sequence). Here V drops 2 bases and J drops 1 base, and the junction holds 3 bases not matched to any gene. The cysteine opens and the phenylalanine closes a CDR3 of 15 amino acids. Only the CDR3 part of the read is kept: 45 bases, read in frame from the first base.

Comment on this clone: No cognate antigen has been identified for it. The input lacks base qualities; no much larger clone sits a single base away.

The source of this sequence is a human donor with non-small cell lung cancer who had a partial response to radiotherapy plus ipilimumab. Some clones in this sample may be carry-over from other donors' samples. Recombination joined TRBV5-5 with TRBJ2-1, with 7 bases in between that match TRBD2. The starting material was peripheral blood, obtained from a patient treated with radiotherapy plus ipilimumab. CDR3 sequence: CASSFLAASYNEQFF. The DNA sequence follows: TGTGCCAGCAGCTTTCTAGCGGCATCCTACAATGAGCAGTTCTTC.